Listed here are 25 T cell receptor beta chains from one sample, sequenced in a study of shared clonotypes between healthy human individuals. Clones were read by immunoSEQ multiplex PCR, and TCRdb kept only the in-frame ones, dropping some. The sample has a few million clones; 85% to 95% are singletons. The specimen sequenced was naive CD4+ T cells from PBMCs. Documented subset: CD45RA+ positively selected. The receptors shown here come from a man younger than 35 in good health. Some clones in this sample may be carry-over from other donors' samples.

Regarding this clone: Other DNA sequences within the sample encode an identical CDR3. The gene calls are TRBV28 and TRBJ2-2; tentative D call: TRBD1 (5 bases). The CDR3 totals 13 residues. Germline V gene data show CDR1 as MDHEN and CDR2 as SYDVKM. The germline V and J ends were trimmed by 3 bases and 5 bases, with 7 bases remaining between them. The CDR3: CASSFSGTGELFF. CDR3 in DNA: TGTGCCAGCAGTTTCTCAGGGACCGGGGAGCTGTTTTTT.

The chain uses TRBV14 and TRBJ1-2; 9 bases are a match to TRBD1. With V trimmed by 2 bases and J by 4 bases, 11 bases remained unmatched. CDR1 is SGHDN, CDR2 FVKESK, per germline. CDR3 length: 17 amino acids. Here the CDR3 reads CASSQNSGTGMFYGYTF. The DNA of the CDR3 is TGTGCCAGCAGCCAAAATTCCGGGACAGGGATGTTCTATGGCTACACCTTC.

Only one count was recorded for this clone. The CDR3 nucleotides read TGTGCCAGCAGCGGGACAGGGGAGAACACTGAAGCTTTCTTT. It codes for CASSGTGENTEAFF. This chain links TRBV5-6 with TRBJ1-1; 10 bases fit TRBD1. There are 14 residues in the CDR3. Germline assignment: CDR1 SGHDT and CDR2 YYEEEE. V was clipped by 4 bases and J by 1 base; unmatched bases: 1.

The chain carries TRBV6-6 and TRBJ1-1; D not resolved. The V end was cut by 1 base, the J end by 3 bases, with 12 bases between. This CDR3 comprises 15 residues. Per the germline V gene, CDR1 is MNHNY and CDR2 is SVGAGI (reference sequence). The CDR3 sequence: CASSYLGMGYTEAFF. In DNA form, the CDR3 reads TGTGCCAGCAGTTACTTGGGAATGGGGTACACTGAAGCTTTCTTT.

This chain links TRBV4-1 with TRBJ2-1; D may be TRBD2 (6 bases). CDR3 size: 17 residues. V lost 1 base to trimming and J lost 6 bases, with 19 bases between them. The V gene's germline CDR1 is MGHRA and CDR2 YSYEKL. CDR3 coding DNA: TGCGCCAGCAGCCAAGTCGGCCTTCGGGACTCCGCCAATGAGCAGTTCTTC. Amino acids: CASSQVGLRDSANEQFF.

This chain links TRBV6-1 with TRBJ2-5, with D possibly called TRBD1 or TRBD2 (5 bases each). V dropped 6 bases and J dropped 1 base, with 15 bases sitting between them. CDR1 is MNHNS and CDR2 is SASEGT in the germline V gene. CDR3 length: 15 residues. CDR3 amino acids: CASRDSGRLQETQYF. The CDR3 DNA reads TGTGCCAGCAGGGACTCGGGACGCCTCCAAGAGACCCAGTACTTC.

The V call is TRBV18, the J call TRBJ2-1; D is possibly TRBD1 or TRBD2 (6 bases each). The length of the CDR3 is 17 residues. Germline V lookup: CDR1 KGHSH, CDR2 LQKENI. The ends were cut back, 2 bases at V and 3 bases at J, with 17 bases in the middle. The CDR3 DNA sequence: TGTGCCAGCTCACCAAGGCTTCAGGGGAGGTACTACAATGAGCAGTTCTTC. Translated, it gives CASSPRLQGRYYNEQFF.

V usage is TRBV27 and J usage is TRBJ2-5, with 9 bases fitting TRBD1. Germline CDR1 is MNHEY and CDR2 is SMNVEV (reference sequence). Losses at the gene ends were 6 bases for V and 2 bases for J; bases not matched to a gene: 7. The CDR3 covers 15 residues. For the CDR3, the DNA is TGTGCCAGCAGCCCGGACAGGGGCGATCAAGAGACCCAGTACTTC. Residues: CASSPDRGDQETQYF.

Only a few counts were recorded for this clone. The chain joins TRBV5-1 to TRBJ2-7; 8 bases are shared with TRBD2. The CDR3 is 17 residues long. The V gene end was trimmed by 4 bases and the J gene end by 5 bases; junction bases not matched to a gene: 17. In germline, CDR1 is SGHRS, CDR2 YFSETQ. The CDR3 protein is CASSRWGERELVHEQYF. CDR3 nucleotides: TGCGCCAGCAGCCGATGGGGCGAGCGGGAGCTGGTCCACGAGCAGTACTTC.

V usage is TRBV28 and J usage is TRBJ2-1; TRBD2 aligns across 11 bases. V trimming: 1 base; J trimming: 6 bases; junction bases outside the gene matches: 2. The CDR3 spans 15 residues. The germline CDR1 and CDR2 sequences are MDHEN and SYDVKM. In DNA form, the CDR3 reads TGTGCCAGCAGTTTATCGGGACTAGCGGCCAATGAGCAGTTCTTC. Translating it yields CASSLSGLAANEQFF.

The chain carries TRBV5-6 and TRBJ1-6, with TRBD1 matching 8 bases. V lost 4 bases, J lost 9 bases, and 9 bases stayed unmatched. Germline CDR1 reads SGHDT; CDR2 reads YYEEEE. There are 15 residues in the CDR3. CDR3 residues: CASSARTGPASPLHF. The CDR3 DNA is TGTGCCAGCAGCGCCAGGACAGGGCCCGCTTCACCCCTCCACTTT.

The DNA for the CDR3 is TGTGCCAGCAGTGGAACAGGGAGTCAAGAGACCCAGTACTTC. Translation: CASSGTGSQETQYF. The genes are TRBV2 and TRBJ2-5; D might be TRBD1 (6 bases). The V end lost 4 bases, the J end lost 2 bases, and 11 bases lay between the germline ends. CDR1 is SNHLY and CDR2 is FYNNEI in the germline V gene. This CDR3 is built from 14 residues.

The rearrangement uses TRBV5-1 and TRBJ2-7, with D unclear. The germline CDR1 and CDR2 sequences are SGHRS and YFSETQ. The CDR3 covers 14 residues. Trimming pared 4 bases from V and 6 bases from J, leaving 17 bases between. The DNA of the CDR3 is TGCGCCAGCAGCCCGACCACGTCGCCCGCCGAGCAGTACTTC. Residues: CASSPTTSPAEQYF.

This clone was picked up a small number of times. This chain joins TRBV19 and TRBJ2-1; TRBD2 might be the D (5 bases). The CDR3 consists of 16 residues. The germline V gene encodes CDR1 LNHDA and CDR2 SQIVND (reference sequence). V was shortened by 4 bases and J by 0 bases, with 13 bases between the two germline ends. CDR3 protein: CASSRSGPSSYNEQFF. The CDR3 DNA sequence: TGTGCCAGTAGTAGGAGCGGACCCAGCTCCTACAATGAGCAGTTCTTC.

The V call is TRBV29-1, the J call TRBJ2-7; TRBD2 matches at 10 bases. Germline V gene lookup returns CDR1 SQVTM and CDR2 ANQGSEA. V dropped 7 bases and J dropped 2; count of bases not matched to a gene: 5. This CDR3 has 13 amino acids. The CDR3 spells CSGSLAGTYEQYF. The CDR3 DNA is TGCAGCGGATCACTAGCGGGGACCTACGAGCAGTACTTC.

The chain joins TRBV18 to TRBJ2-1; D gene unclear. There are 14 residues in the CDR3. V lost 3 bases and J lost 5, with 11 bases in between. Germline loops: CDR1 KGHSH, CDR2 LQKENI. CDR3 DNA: TGTGCCAGCTCACCGGGCCTAGAGGACAATGAGCAGTTCTTC. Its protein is CASSPGLEDNEQFF. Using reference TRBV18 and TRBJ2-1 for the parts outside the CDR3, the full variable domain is NAGVMQNPRHLVRRRGQEARLRCSPMKGHSHVYWYRQLPEEGLKFMVYLQKENIIDESGMPKERFSAEFPKEGPSILRIQQVVRGDSAAYFCASSPGLEDNEQFFGPGTRLTVL.

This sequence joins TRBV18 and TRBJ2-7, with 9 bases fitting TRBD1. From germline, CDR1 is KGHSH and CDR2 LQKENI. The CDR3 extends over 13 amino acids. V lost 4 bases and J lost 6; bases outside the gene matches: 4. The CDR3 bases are TGTGCCAGCTCACAGGGACAGGGAACCGAGCAGTACTTC. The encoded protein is CASSQGQGTEQYF.

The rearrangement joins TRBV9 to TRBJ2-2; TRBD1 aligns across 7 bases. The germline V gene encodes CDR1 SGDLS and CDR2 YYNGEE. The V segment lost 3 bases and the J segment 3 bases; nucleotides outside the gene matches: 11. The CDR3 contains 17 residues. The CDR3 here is CASSASSWQGDTGELFF. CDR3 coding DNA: TGTGCCAGCAGCGCCTCCTCGTGGCAGGGGGACACCGGGGAGCTGTTTTTT.

The CDR3 coding sequence is TGTGCCAGCAGCCTACTAGGGACTAGCGGGAGTAAGACCCAGTACTTC. It specifies CASSLLGTSGSKTQYF. V and J are TRBV11-1 and TRBJ2-5, with 14 bases that match TRBD2. V lost 5 bases and J lost 6; bases outside the gene matches: 8. The CDR3 contains 16 residues. Germline CDR1 is SGHAT and CDR2 is FQDESV (reference sequence).

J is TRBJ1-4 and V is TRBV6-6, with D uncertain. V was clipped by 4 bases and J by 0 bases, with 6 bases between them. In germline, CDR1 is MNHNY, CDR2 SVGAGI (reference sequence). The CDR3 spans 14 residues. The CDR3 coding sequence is TGTGCCAGCAGTTCTCCTGCAACTAATGAAAAACTGTTTTTT. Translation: CASSSPATNEKLFF.

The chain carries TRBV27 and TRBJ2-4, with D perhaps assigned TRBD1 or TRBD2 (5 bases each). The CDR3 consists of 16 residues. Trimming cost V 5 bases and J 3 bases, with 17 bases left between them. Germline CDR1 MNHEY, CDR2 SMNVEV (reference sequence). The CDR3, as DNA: TGTGCCAGCAGTCCTCTCGGCCGAGGGGACAAAAACATTCAGTACTTC. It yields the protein CASSPLGRGDKNIQYF.

The CDR3 DNA follows: TGTGCCAGCAGCTTGCCTCAGCCGAGCTCCTACAATGAGCAGTTCTTC. Amino acid sequence: CASSLPQPSSYNEQFF. This chain links TRBV5-6 with TRBJ2-1; D uncertain. Trimming pared 1 base from V and 0 bases from J, leaving 11 bases between. The CDR3 contains 16 residues. The V gene's germline CDR1 is SGHDT and CDR2 YYEEEE.

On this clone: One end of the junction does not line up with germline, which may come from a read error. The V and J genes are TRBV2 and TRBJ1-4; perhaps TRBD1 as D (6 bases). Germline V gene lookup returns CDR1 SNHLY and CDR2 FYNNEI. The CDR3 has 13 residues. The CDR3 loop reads CASTGGGYPSGVF. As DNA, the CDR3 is TGTGCCAGCACCGGGGGCGGGTACCCATCCGGGGTTTTT.

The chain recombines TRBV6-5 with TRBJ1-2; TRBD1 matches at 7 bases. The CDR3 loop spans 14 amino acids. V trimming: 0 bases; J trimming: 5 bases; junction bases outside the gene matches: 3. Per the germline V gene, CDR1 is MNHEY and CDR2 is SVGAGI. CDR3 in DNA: TGTGCCAGCAGTTACTCGACAGGGAGATATGGCTACACCTTC. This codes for CASSYSTGRYGYTF.

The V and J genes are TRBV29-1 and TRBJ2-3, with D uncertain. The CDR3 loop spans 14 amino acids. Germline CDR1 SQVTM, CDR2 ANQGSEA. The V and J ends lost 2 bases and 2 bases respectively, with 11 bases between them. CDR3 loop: CSVEIGLFTDTQYF. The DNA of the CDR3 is TGCAGCGTTGAAATTGGCTTATTCACAGATACGCAGTATTTT.